This T cell receptor (beta chain) came from a study of tumor-infiltrating lymphocytes in primary liver carcinoma. Study background: The tumors ranged from about 4 to 10 cm across and fell within stage T1-T3 N0M0.

Findings of the study overall: Significantly greater top-250-clone fractions characterized tumors relative to blood (p = 0.039).

In germline, CDR1 is SQVTM, CDR2 ANQGSEA. CDR3 length: 12 amino acids. Using a constant-region primer together with ProtoScript II reverse transcriptase, TCR beta cDNA was made from around 500 ng of total RNA. What produced the TCR beta libraries was three nested multiplex PCR rounds using slightly modified ARM-PCR. TRBV1-TRBV30 forward primers paired with a C-beta reverse primer were used in the first two PCR rounds, which ran 9 to 10 cycles each. MiXCR, run by TCRdb on the multiplex PCR reads, gives a single entry per CDR3 protein. Among some 130,000 distinct CDR3 sequences listed, approximately 71% were seen once. Scientists recovered RNA and DNA together from approximately 20-30 mg of unsorted bulk tissue. Worth noting for this clonotype: Its antigen is unknown. The junction and the germline gene differ at one end; a read error may be behind it.

What was sequenced was tumor-adjacent normal liver tissue. The TCR sequence derives from a woman aged 60-70 years with primary liver carcinoma and hepatitis B virus infection. The chain combines TRBV29-1 with TRBJ2-1, with D perhaps matching TRBD2 (5 bases). The DNA of the CDR3 is TGCAACGTTGAAAGCGACTACAATGAACAGTTCTTC. This encodes CNVESDYNEQFF.